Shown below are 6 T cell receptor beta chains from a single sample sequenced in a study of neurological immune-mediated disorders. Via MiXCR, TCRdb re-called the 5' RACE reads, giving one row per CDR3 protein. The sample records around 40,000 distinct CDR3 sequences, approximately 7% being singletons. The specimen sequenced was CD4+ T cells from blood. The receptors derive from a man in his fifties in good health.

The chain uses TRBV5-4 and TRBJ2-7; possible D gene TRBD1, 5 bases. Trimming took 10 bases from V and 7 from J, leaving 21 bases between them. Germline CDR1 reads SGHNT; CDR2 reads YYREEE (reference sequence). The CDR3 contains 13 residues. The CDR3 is CACQGPESGEQYF. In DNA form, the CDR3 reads TGTGCCTGCCAGGGTCCCGAATCTGGGGAGCAGTACTTC.

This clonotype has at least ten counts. The CDR3 here is CASSGGRRTYEQYF. As DNA, the CDR3 is TGTGCCAGCAGCGGCGGGAGGCGCACCTACGAGCAGTACTTC. The rearrangement joins TRBV21-1 to TRBJ2-7; TRBD2 is taken as the D call from the table, unchecked against the DNA. TRBV21-1 is a documented pseudogene. The CDR3 sequence is 14 residues long.

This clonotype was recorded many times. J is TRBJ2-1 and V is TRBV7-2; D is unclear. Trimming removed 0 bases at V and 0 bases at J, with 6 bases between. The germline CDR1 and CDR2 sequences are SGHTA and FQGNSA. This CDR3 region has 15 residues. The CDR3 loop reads CASSLASSSYNEQFF. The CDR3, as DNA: TGTGCCAGCAGCTTAGCGAGCTCCTCCTACAATGAGCAGTTCTTC.

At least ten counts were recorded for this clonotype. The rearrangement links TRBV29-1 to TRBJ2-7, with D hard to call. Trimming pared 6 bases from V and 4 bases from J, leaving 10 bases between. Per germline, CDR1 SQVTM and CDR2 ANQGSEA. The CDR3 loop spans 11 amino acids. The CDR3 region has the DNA TGCAGCGTCGCTCTAGAATACGAGCAGTACTTC. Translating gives CSVALEYEQYF.

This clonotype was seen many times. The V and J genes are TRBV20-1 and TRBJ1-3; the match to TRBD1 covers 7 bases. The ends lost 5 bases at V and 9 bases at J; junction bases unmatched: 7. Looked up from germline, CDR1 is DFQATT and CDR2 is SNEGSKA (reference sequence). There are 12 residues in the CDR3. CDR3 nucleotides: TGCAGTGCTGGACAGGCGAGGAGCACCATATATTTT. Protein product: CSAGQARSTIYF.

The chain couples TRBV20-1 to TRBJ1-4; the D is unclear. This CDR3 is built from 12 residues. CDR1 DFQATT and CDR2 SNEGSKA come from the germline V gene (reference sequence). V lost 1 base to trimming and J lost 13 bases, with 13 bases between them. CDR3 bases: TGCAGTGCTAGAGGTGGCCCCGGGGTACTGTTTTTT. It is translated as CSARGGPGVLFF.